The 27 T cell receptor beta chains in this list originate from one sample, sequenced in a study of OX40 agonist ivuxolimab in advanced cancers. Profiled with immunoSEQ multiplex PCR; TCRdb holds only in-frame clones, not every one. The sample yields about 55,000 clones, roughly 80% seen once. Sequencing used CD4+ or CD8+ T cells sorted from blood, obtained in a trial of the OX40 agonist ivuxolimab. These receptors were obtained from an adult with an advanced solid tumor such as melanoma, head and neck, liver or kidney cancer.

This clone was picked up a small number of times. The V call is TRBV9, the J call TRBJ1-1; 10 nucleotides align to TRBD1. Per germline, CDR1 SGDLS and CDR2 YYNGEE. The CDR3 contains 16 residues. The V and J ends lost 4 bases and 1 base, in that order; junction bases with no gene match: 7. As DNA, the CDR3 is TGTGCCAGCAGCCCACGGAGACAGGGGGCGAACACTGAAGCTTTCTTT. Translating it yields CASSPRRQGANTEAFF.

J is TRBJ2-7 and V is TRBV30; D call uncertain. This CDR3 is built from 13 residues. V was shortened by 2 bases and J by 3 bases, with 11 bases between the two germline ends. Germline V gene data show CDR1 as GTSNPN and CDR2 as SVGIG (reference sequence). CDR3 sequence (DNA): TGTGCCTGGAGTTACGGGCTATTCTACGAGCAGTACTTC. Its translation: CAWSYGLFYEQYF.

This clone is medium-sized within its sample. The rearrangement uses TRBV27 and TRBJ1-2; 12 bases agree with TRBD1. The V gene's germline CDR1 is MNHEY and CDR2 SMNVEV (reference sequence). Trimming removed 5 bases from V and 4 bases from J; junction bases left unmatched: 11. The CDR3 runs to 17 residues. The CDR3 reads CASSVRDRGLGGYGYTF. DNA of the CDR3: TGTGCCAGCAGTGTCCGGGACAGGGGGCTTGGAGGCTATGGCTACACCTTC.

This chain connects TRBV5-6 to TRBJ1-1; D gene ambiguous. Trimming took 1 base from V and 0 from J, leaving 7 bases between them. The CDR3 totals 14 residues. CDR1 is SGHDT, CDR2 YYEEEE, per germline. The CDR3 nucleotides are TGTGCCAGCAGCTTGTTCCGAATGAACACTGAAGCTTTCTTT. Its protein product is CASSLFRMNTEAFF.

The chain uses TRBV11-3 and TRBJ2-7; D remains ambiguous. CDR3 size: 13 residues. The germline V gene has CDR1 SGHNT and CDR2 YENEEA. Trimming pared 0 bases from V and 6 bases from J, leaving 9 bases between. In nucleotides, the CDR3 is TGTGCCAGCAGCTTAGAGAGGCGGAGCGAGCAGTACTTC. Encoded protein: CASSLERRSEQYF.

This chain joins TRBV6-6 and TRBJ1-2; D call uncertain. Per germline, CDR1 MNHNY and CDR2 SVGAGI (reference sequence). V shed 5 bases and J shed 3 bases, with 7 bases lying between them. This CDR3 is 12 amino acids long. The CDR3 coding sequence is TGTGCCAGCAGTCGGGTGGACTATGGCTACACCTTC. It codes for CASSRVDYGYTF.

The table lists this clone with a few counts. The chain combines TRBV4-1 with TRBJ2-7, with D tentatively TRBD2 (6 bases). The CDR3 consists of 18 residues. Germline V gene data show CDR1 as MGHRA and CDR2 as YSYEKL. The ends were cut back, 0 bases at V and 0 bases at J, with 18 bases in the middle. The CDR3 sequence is CASSQEGIRTTFSYEQYF. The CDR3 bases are TGCGCCAGCAGCCAAGAGGGTATAAGGACTACCTTCTCCTACGAGCAGTACTTC.

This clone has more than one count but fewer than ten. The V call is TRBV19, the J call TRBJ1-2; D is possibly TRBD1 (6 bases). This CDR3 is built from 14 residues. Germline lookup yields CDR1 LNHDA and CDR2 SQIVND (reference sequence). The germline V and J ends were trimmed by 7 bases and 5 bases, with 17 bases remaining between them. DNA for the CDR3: TGTGCCAGTACCATTTCAGGGGCGCGGTATGGCTACACCTTC. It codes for CASTISGARYGYTF.

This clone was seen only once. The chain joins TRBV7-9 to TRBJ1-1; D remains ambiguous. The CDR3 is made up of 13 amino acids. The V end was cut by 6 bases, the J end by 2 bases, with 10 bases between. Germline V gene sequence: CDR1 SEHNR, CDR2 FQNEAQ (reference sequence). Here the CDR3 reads CASSWTVNTEAFF. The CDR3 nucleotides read TGTGCCAGCAGTTGGACGGTTAACACTGAAGCTTTCTTT.

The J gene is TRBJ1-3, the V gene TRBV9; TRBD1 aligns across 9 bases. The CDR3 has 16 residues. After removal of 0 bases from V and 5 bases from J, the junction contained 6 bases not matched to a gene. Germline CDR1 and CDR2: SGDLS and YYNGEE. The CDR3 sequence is CASSVEGTGLRNTIYF. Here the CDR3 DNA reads TGTGCCAGCAGCGTAGAGGGGACAGGGTTGAGAAACACCATATATTTT.

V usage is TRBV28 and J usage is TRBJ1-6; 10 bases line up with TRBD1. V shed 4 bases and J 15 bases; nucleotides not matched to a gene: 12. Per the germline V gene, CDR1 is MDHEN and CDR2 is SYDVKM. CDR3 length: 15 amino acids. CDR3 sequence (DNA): TGTGCCAGCAGTTCCCCCGGGGACAGGGGAATATACCTCCACTTT. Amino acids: CASSSPGDRGIYLHF.

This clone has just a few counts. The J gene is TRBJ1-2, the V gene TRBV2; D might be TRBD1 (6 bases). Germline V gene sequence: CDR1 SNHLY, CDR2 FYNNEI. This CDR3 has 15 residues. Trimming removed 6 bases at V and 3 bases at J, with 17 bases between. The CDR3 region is CASSRTESRDYGYTF. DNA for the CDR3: TGTGCCAGCAGCCGGACAGAAAGCCGGGACTATGGCTACACCTTC.

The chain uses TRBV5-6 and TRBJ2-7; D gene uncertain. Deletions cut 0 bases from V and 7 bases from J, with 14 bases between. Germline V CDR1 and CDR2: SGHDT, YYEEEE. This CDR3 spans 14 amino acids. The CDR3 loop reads CASSLGPPLREQYF. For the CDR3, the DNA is TGTGCCAGCAGCTTGGGCCCCCCCTTGAGGGAGCAGTACTTC.

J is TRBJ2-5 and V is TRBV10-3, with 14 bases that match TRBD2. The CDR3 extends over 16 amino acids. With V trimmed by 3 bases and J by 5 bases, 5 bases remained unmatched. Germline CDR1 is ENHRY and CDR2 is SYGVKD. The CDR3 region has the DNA TGTGCCATCAGTGACCGGACTAGCGGGGGGATGGAGACCCAGTACTTC. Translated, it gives CAISDRTSGGMETQYF.

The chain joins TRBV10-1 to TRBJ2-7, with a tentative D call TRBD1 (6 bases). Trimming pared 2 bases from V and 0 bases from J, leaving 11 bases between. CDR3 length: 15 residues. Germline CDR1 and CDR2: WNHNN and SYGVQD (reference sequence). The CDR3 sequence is CASSEDRPSSYEQYF. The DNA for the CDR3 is TGCGCCAGCAGTGAGGACAGGCCTAGCTCCTACGAGCAGTACTTC.

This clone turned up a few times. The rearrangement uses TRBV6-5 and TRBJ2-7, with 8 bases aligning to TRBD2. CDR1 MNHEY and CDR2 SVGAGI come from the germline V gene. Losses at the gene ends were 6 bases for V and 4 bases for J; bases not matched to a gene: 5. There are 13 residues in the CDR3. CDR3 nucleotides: TGTGCCAGCAGACGGGAGGGGGGATACGAGCAGTACTTC. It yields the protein CASRREGGYEQYF.

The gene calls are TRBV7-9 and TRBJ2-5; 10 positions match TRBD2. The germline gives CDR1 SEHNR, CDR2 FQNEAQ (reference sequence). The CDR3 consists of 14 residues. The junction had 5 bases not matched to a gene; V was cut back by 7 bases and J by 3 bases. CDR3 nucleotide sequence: TGTGCCAGCAACCAAGCGGGAGGGGAAGAGACCCAGTACTTC. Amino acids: CASNQAGGEETQYF. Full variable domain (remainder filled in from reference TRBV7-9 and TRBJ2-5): DTGVSQNPRHKITKRGQNVTFRCDPISEHNRLYWYRQTLGQGPEFLTYFQNEAQLEKSRLLSDRFSAERPKGSFSTLEIQRTEQGDSAMYLCASNQAGGEETQYFGPGTRLLVL.

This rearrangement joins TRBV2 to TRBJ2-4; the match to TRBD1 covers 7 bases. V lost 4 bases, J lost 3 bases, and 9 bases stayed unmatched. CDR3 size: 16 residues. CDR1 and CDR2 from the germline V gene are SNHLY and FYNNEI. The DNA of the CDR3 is TGTGCCAGCAGTGCACAGGGGAGCGAGGTCAAAAACATTCAGTACTTC. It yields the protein CASSAQGSEVKNIQYF.

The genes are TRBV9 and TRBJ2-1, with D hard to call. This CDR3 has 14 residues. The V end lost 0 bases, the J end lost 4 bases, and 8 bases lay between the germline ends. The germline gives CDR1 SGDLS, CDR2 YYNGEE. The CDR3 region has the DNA TGTGCCAGCAGCGTAGCTGGGGATTACAATGAGCAGTTCTTC. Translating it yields CASSVAGDYNEQFF.

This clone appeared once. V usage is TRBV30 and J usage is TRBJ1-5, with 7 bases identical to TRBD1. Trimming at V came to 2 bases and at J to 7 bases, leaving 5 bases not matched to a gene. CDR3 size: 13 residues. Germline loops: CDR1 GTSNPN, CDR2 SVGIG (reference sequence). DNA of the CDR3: TGTGCCTGGAGTCATACAGGGGCGCAGCCCCAGCATTTT. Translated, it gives CAWSHTGAQPQHF.

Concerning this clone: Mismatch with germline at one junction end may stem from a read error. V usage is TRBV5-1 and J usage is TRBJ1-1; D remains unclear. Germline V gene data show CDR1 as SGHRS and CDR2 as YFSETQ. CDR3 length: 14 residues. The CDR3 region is CASSLLQTNTEAFF. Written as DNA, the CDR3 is TGTGCCAGCAGCTTGCTACAGACGAACACTGAAGCTTTCTTT.

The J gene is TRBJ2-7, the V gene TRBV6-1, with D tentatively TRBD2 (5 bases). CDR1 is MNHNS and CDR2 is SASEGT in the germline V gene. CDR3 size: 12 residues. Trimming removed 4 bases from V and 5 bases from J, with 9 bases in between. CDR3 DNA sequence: TGTGCCAGCAGTGCTCGGGGTGACGAGCAGTACTTC. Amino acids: CASSARGDEQYF.

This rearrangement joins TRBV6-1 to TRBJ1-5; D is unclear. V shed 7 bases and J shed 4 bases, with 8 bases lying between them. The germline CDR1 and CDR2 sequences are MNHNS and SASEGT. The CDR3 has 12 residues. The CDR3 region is CASKGSNQPQHF. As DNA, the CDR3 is TGTGCCAGCAAAGGCTCGAATCAGCCCCAGCATTTT.

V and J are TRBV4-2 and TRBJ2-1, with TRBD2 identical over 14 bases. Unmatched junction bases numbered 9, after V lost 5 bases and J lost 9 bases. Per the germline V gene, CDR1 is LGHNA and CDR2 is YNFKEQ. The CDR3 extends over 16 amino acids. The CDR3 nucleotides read TGTGCCAGCAGCTACTCCGGGACTAGCGGGAGTGGTGAGCAGTTCTTC. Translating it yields CASSYSGTSGSGEQFF.

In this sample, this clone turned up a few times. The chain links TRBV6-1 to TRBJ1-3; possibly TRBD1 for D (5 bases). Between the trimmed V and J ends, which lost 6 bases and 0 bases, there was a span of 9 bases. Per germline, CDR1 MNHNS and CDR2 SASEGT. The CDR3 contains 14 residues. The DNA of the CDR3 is TGTGCCAGCAGCGGGGGGAACTCTGGAAACACCATATATTTT. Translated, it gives CASSGGNSGNTIYF.

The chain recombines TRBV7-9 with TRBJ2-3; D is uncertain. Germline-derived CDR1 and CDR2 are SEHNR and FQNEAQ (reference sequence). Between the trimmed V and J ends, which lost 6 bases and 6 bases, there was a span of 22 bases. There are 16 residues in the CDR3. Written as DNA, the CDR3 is TGTGCCAGCAGTGCAACTAACGTACCCAGCAGGGATACGCAGTATTTT. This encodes CASSATNVPSRDTQYF.

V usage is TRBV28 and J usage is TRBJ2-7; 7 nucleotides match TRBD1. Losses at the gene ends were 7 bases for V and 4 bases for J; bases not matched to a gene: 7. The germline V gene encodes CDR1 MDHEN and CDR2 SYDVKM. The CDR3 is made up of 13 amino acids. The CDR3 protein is CASIPGQTYEQYF. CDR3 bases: TGTGCCAGCATCCCGGGACAGACATACGAGCAGTACTTC.